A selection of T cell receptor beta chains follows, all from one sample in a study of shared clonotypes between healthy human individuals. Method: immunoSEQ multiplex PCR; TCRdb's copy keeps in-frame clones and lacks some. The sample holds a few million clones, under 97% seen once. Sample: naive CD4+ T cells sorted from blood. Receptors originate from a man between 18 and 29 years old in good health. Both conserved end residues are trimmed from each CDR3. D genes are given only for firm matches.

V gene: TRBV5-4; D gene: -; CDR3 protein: ASSSSAQLAYT
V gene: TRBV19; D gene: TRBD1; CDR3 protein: ASRDRGQEEKLF
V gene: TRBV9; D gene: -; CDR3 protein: ASSVGGLASYEQY
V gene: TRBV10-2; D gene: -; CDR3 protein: ASSDGPLYGYT
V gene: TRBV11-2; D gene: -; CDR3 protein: ASSSRETYNEQF
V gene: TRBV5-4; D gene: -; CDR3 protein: ASSFGDGHPSYEQY
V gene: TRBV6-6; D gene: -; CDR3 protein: ASTGAAYEQY
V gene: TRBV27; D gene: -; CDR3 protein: ASSLIRAESGANVLT
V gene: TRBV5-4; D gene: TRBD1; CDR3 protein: ASSRDRGNYGYT
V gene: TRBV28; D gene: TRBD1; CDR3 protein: ASSVIVGQTYEQY